Listed here is a single T cell receptor beta chain. This sample is part of a study of cytomegalovirus exposure and HLA in healthy donors. PCR employed 60 Vbeta and 13 Jbeta primers. TCRdb keeps only in-frame clones here, not all; method: immunoSEQ multiplex PCR. The sample holds 150,000 to 200,000 clones, about 80% seen once. Germline-derived CDR1 and CDR2 are SGHNT and YYREEE (reference sequence). This CDR3 region has 15 residues. J was trimmed by 2 bases and V by 1 base; bases with no gene match: 4. Each of the donors was a healthy bone marrow donor. The gene calls are TRBV5-4 and TRBJ2-5; 8 bases are shared with TRBD2. The sample taken for sequencing was PBMCs. This TCR derives from a woman aged 40 to 50 in good health and CMV-seronegative. CDR3 in amino acids: CASSLSGGGQETQYF. CDR3 nucleotides: TGTGCCAGCAGCTTGTCGGGAGGGGGGCAAGAGACCCAGTACTTC.